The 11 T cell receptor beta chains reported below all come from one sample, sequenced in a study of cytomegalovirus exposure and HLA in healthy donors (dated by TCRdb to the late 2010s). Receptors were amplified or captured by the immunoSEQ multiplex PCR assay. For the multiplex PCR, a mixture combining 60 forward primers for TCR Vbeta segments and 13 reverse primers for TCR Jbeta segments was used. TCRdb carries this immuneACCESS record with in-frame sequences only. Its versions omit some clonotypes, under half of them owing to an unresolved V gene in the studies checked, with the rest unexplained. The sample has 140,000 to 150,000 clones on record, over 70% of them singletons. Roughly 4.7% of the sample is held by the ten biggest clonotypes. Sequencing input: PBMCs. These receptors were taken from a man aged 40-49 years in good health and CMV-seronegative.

CDR3: CASSDSGGSYNEQFF. In DNA, the CDR3 is TGTGCCAGCAGTGACAGCGGGGGCTCCTACAATGAGCAGTTCTTC. The chain has TRBV25-1 and TRBJ2-1, with 8 positions matching TRBD2. V shed 3 bases and J 0 bases; nucleotides not matched to a gene: 1. Germline V gene lookup returns CDR1 MGHDK and CDR2 SYGVNS. The CDR3 length is 15 residues.

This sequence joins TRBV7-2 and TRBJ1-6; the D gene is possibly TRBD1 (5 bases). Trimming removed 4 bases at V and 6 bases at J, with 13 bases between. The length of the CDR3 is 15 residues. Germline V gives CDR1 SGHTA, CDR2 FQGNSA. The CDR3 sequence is CASSSQGWSNSPLHF. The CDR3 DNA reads TGTGCCAGCAGCTCCCAGGGTTGGAGTAATTCACCCCTCCACTTT.

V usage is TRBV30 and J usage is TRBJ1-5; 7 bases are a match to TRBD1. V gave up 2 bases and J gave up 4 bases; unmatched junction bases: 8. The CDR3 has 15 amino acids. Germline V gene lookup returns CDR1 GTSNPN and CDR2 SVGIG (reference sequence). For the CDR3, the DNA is TGTGCCTGGAGTCAGGGCAGGGGGGTTAATCAGCCCCAGCATTTT. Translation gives CAWSQGRGVNQPQHF.

The chain's CDR3 is CASSLSPGQGVALYGYTF. CDR3 DNA sequence: TGTGCCAGCAGTTTATCACCGGGACAGGGGGTTGCCCTCTATGGCTACACCTTC. This chain connects TRBV27 to TRBJ1-2; 11 bases are shared with TRBD1. Germline CDR1 is MNHEY and CDR2 is SMNVEV (reference sequence). Unmatched junction bases numbered 10, after V lost 0 bases and J lost 4 bases. The length of the CDR3 is 18 residues.

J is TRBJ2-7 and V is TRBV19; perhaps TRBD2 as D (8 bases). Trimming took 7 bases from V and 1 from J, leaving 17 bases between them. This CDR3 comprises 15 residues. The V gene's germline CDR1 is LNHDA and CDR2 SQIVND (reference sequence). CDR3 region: CASTTGGDRSYEQYF. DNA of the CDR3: TGTGCCAGTACCACCGGGGGGGACAGATCCTACGAGCAGTACTTC.

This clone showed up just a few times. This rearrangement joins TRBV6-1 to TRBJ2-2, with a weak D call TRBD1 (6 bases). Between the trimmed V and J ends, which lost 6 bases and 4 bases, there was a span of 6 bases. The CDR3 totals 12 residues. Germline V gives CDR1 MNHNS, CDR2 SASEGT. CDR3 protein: CASRQGTGELFF. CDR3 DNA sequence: TGTGCCAGCAGACAGGGCACCGGGGAGCTGTTTTTT.

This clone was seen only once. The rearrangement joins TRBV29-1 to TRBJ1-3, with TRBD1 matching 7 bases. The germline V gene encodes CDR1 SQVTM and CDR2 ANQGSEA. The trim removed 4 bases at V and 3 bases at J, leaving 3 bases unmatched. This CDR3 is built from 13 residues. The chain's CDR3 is CSVATGVGNTIYF. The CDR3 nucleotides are TGCAGCGTTGCTACAGGGGTTGGAAACACCATATATTTT.

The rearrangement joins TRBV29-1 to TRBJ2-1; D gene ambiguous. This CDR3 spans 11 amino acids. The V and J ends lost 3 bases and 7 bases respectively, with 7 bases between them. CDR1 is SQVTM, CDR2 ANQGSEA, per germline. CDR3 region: CSVENINEQFF. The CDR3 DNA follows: TGCAGCGTTGAGAACATTAATGAGCAGTTCTTC.

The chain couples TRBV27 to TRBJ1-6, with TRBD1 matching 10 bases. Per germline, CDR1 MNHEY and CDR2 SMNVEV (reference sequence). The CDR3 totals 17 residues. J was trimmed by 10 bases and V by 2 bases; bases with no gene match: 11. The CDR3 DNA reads TGTGCCAGCAGTTTAGACAGGGGGCGCCCCCTCTACTCACCCCTCCACTTT. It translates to CASSLDRGRPLYSPLHF.

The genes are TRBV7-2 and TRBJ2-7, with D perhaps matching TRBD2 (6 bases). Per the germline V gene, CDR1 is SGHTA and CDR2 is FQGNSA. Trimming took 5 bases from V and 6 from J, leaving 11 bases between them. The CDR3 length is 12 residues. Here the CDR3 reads CASSHAGSEQYF. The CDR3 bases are TGTGCCAGCAGCCACGCGGGAAGCGAGCAGTACTTC.

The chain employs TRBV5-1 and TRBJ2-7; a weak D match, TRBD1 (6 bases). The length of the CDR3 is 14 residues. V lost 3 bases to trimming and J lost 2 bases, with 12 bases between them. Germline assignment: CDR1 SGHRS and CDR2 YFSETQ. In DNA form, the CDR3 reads TGCGCCAGCAGCTCTACACCAGGGGCCTACGAGCAGTACTTC. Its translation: CASSSTPGAYEQYF. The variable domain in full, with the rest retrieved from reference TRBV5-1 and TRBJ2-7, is KAGVTQTPRYLIKTRGQQVTLSCSPISGHRSVSWYQQTPGQGLQFLFEYFSETQRNKGNFPGRFSGRQFSNSRSEMNVSTLELGDSALYLCASSSTPGAYEQYFGPGTRLTVT.